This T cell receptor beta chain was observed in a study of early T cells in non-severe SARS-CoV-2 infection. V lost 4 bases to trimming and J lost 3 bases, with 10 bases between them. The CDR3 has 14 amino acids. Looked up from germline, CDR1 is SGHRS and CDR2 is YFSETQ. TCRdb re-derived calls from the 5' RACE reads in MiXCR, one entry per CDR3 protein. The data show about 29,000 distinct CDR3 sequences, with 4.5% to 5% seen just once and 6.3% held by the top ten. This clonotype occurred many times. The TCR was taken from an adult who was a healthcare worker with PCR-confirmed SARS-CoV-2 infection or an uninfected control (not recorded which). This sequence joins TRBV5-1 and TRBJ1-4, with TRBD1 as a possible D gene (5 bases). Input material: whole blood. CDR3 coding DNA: TGCGCCAGCAGCCGGGACCGCGCTAATGAAAAACTGTTTTTT. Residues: CASSRDRANEKLFF.